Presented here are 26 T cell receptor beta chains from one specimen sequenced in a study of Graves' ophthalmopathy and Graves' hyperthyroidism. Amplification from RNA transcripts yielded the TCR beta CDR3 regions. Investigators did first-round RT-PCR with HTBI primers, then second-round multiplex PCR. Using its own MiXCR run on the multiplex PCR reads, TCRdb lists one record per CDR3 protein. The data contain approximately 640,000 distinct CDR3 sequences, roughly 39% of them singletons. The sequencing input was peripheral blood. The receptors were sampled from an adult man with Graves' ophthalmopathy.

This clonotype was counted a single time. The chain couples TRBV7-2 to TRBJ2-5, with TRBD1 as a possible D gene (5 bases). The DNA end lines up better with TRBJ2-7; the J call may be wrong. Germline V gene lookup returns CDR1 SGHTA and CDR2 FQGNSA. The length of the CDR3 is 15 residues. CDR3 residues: CASSLAVGALYEQYF. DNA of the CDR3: TGTGCCAGCAGCTTAGCGGTAGGGGCGCTGTACGAGCAGTACTTC.

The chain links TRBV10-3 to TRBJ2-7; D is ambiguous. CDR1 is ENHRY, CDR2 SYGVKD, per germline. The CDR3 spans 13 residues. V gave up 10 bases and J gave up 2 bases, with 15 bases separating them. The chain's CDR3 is CATRISPPYEQYF. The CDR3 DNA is TGTGCCACGCGGATATCCCCTCCCTACGAGCAGTACTTC.

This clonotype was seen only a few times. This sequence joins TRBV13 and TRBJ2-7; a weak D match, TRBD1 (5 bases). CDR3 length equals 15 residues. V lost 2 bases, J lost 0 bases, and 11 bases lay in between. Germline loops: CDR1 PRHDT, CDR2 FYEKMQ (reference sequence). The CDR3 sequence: CASSLKGPSSYEQYF. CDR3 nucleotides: TGTGCCAGCAGCTTAAAGGGGCCAAGCTCCTACGAGCAGTACTTC.

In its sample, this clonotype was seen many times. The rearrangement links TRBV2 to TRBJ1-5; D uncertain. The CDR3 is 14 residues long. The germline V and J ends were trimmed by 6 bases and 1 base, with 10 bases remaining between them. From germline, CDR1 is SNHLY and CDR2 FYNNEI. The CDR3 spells CASRAAWSNQPQHF. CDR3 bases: TGTGCCAGCAGGGCAGCGTGGAGCAATCAGCCCCAGCATTTT.

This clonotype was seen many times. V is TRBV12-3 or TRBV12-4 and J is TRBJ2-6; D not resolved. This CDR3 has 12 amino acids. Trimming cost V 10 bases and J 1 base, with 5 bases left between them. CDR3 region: CATQSGANVLTF. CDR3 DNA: TGTGCCACCCAATCTGGGGCCAACGTCCTGACTTTC.

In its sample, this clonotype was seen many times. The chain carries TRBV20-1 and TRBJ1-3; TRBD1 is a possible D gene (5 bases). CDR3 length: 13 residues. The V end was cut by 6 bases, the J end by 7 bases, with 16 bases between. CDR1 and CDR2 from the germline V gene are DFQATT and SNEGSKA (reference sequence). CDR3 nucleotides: TGCAGTGCCCGGGGGTCAGGGCGGAACACCATATATTTT. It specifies CSARGSGRNTIYF.

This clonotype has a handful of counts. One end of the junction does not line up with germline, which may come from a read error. CDR3 bases: TGCGCCAGCAGCCCAACCGGGCTACCGGGACAGCCTAATCAAGAGACCCAGTACTTC. This codes for CASSPTGLPGQPNQETQYF. V usage is TRBV13 and J usage is TRBJ2-5, with 7 positions matching TRBD1. Germline lookup yields CDR1 PRHDT and CDR2 FYEKMQ (reference sequence). This CDR3 comprises 19 residues.

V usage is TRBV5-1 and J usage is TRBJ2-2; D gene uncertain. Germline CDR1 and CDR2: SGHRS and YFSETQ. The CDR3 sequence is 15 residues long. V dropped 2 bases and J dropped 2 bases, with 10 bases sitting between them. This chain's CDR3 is CASSFTPTNTGELFF. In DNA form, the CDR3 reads TGCGCCAGCAGCTTTACTCCAACCAACACCGGGGAGCTGTTTTTT.

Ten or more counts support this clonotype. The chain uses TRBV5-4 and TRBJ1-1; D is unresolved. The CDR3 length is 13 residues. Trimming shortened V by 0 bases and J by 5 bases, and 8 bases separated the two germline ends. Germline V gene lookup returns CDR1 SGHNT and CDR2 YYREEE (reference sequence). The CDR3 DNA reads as TGTGCCAGCAGCTTGGGGCGGGAAACTGAAGCTTTCTTT. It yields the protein CASSLGRETEAFF. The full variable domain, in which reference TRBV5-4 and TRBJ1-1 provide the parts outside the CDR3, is ETGVTQSPTHLIKTRGQQVTLRCSSQSGHNTVSWYQQALGQGPQFIFQYYREEENGRGNFPPRFSGLQFPNYSSELNVNALELDDSALYLCASSLGRETEAFFGQGTRLTVV.

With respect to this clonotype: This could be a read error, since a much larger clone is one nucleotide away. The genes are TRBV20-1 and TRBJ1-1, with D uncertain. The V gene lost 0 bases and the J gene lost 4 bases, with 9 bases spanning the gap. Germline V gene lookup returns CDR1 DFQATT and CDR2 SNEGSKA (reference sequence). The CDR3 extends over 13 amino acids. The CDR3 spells CSARESGSTEAFF. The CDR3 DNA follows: TGCAGTGCTAGAGAATCCGGTAGCACTGAAGCTTTCTTT.

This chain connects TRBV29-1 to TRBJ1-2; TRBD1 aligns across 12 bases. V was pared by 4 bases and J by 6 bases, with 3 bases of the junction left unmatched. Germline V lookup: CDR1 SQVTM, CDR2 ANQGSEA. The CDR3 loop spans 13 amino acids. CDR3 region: CSVAGQGADGYTF. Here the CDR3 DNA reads TGCAGCGTTGCGGGACAGGGGGCAGATGGCTACACCTTC.

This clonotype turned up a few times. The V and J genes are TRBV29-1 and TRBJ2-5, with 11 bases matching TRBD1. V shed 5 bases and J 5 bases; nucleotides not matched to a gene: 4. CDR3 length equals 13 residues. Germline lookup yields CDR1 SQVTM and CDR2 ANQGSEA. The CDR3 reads CSVRTGGAETQYF. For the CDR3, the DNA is TGCAGCGTTCGGACAGGGGGCGCGGAGACCCAGTACTTC.

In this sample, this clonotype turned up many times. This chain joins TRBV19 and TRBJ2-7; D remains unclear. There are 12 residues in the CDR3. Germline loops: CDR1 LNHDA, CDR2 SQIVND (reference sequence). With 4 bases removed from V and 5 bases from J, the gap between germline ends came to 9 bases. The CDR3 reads CASSTGRDEQYF. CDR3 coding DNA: TGTGCCAGTAGTACCGGACGGGACGAGCAGTACTTC. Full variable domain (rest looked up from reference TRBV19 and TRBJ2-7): DGGITQSPKYLFRKEGQNVTLSCEQNLNHDAMYWYRQDPGQGLRLIYYSQIVNDFQKGDIAEGYSVSREKKESFPLTVTSAQKNPTAFYLCASSTGRDEQYFGPGTRLTVT.

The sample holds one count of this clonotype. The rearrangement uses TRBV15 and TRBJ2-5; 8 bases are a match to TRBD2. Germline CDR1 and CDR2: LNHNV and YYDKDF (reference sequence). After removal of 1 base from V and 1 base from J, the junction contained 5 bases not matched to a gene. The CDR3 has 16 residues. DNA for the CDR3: TGTGCCACCAGCAGAGTAGCGGGACCCTTCCAAGAGACCCAGTACTTC. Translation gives CATSRVAGPFQETQYF.

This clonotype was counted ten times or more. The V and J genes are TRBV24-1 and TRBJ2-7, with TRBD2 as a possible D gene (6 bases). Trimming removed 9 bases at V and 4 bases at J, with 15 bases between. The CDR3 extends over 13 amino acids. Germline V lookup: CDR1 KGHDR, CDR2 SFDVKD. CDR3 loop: CATSGTDKYEQYF. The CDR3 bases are TGTGCCACCTCCGGGACTGATAAGTACGAGCAGTACTTC.

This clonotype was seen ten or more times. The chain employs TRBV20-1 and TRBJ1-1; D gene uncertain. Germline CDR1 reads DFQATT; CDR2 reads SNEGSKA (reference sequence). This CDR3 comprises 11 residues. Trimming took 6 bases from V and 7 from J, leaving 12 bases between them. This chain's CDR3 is CSAPTTIEAFF. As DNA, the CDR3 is TGCAGTGCCCCAACAACCATTGAAGCTTTCTTT.

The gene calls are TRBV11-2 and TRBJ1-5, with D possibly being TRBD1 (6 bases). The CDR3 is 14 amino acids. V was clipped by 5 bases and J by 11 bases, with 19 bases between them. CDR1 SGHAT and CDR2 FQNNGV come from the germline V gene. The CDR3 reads CASSLRGGRETQHF. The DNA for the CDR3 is TGTGCCAGCAGCCTGCGAGGGGGTAGGGAGACCCAGCATTTT. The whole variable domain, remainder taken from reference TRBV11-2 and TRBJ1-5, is EAGVAQSPRYKIIEKRQSVAFWCNPISGHATLYWYQQILGQGPKLLIQFQNNGVVDDSQLPKDRFSAERLKGVDSTLKIQPAKLEDSAVYLCASSLRGGRETQHFGDGTRLSIL.

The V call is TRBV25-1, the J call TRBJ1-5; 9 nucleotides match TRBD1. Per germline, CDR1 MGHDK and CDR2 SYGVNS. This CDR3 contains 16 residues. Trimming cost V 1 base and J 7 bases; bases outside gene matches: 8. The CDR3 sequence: CASSESGTGIPQPQHF. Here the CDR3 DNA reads TGTGCCAGCAGTGAATCAGGGACAGGGATCCCCCAGCCCCAGCATTTT.

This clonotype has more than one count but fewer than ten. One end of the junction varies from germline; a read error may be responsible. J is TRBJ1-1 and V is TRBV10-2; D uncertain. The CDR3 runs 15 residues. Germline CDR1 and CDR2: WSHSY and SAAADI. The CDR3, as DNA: TGTGCCAGCAGTTACTCGAGGCCGAGATCTCCTGAAGCTTTCTTT. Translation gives CASSYSRPRSPEAFF.

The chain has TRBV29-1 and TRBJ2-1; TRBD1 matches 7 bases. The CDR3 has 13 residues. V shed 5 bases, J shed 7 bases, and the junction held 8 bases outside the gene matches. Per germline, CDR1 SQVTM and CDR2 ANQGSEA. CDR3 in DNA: TGCAGCGTTTTCCGGGACAGCCGAAATGAGCAGTTCTTC. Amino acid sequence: CSVFRDSRNEQFF.

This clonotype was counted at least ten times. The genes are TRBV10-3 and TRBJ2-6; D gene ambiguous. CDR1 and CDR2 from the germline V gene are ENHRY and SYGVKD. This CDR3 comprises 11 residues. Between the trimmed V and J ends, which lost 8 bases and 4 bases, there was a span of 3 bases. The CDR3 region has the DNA TGTGCCATCGGAGGGGCCAACGTCCTGACTTTC. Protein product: CAIGGANVLTF.

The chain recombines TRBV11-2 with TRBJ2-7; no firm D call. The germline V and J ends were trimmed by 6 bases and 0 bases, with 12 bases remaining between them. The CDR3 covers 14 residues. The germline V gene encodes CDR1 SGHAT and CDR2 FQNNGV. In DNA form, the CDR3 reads TGTGCCAGCAGTGCAGGTCACCTCTCCTACGAGCAGTACTTC. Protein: CASSAGHLSYEQYF.

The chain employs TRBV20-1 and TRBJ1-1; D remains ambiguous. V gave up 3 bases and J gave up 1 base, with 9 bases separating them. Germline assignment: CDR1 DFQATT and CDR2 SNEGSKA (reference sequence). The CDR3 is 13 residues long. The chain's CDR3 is CSASPVGNTEAFF. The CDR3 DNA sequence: TGCAGTGCTAGCCCCGTGGGGAACACTGAAGCTTTCTTT.

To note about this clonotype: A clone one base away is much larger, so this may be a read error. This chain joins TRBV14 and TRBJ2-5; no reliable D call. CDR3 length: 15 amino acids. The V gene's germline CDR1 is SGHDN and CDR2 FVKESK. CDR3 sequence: CASSQVGSPQETRYF. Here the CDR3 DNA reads TGTGCCAGCAGCCAAGTGGGCTCGCCCCAAGAGACCCGGTACTTC.

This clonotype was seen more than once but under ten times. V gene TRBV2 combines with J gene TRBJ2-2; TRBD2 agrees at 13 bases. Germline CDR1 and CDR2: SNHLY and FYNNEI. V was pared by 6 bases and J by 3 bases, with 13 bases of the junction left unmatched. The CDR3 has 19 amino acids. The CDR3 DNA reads TGTGCCAGCAGGAGACTCTTACCAGGACTAGCGGGAGACACCGGGGAGCTGTTTTTT. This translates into CASRRLLPGLAGDTGELFF.

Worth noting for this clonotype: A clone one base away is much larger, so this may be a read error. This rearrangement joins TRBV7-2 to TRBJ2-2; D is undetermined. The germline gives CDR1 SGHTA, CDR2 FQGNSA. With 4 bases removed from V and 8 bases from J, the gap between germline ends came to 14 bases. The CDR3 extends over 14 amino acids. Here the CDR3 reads CASSSMRFQGELFF. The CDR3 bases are TGTGCCAGCAGCTCAATGCGTTTCCAAGGGGAGCTGTTTTTT.